This T cell receptor beta chain was recorded in a study of read filtering for tumor transcriptome and immune sequencing. About the study: After DNase treatment, RNA was made into whole-transcriptome libraries.

Molecular barcoded adaptors covering alpha/delta and beta/gamma chains were used on roughly 400 ng RNA. TCRdb redid the calling of the reads with MiXCR, one entry per CDR3 protein. Among 13,000 to 15,000 distinct CDR3 sequences listed, roughly 22% were seen once. This clonotype was found many times. This sequence originates from a donor aged 40 or over with multiple myeloma. Sequenced input: a population of CD138-negative cells sorted from bone marrow.

The DNA of the CDR3 is TGCAGTGCTAGAGACCGACTGACAGGCGACTCCTACGAGCAGTACTTC. It yields the protein CSARDRLTGDSYEQYF. This chain links TRBV20-1 with TRBJ2-7; perhaps TRBD1 as D (6 bases). V was trimmed by 0 bases and J by 0 bases, leaving 15 bases between them. Germline V lookup: CDR1 DFQATT, CDR2 SNEGSKA (reference sequence). The CDR3 is 16 residues long.